The 4 T cell receptor beta chains given below trace back to one sample, sequenced in a study of vaccination and CD4 T cells after COVID-19. Antigen specificity for these receptors is unknown. The treatment denotes: roughly 11-day PBMC culture with coronavirus spike peptide pools or control peptides (ViraFEST assay). An Oncomine TCR Beta short-read assay was used to sequence the DNA from cultured CD4+ T cells. One entry per CDR3 protein, called by TCRdb with MiXCR from the PCR reads. This table has 4,000 to 4,500 distinct CDR3 sequences, approximately 19% appearing once. The source material was CD4+ T cells from blood, cultured in vitro. The receptors were sampled from a human donor who had recovered from COVID-19.

In this sample, this clonotype is large. The chain links TRBV20-1 to TRBJ1-5; 12 nucleotides line up with TRBD1. In germline, CDR1 is DFQATT, CDR2 SNEGSKA (reference sequence). With V trimmed by 3 bases and J by 5 bases, 2 bases remained unmatched. The CDR3 totals 14 residues. The CDR3 here is CSARGQGADQPQHF. Written as DNA, the CDR3 is TGCAGTGCTAGGGGACAGGGGGCAGATCAGCCCCAGCATTTT.

This rearrangement joins TRBV29-1 to TRBJ1-2; D possibly corresponds to TRBD1 (6 bases). CDR1 is SQVTM and CDR2 is ANQGSEA in the germline V gene. The CDR3 sequence is 12 residues long. V lost 7 bases, J lost 4 bases, and 13 bases lay in between. CDR3: CSGPQGTYGYTF. CDR3 sequence (DNA): TGCAGCGGCCCACAGGGAACCTATGGCTACACCTTC.

This clonotype was observed a few times. The genes are TRBV6-5 and TRBJ2-7, with a tentative D call TRBD1 (6 bases). The germline CDR1 and CDR2 sequences are MNHEY and SVGAGI. The CDR3 has 17 amino acids. V was clipped by 2 bases and J by 0 bases, with 17 bases between them. CDR3 protein: CASSYLGQFSSSYEQYF. CDR3 bases: TGTGCCAGCAGTTACCTCGGACAGTTTTCGAGCTCCTACGAGCAGTACTTC.

This clonotype was seen a handful of times. V is TRBV12-3 or TRBV12-4 and J is TRBJ2-7, with D tentatively TRBD1 or TRBD2 (5 bases each). The CDR3 has 15 residues. V was shortened by 5 bases and J by 2 bases, with 16 bases between the two germline ends. The CDR3 is CASSGTGTQAYEQYF. The CDR3 DNA is TGTGCCAGCAGTGGTACCGGGACGCAGGCCTACGAGCAGTACTTC.